The entry that follows covers one TCR beta chain sequence. Its matching antigen is unknown. The trim removed 4 bases at V and 3 bases at J, leaving 13 bases unmatched. CDR1 and CDR2 (germline): SGHTA, FQGNSA. This CDR3 spans 17 amino acids. This entry comes from a study of cytomegalovirus exposure and HLA in healthy donors. The study, taken as a whole, reports: The authors considered a cluster of highly shared sequence variants likely to be a sequencing artifact. TCR beta V- and J-gene trimming was later associated with a missense DCLRE1C variant. Researchers reported from a later analysis that most CMV-associated TCR beta chains appeared HLA-restricted. The classifier reportedly diagnosed cytomegalovirus status with high sensitivity and specificity.

PCR amplification relied on 60 Vbeta primers (plus 13 Jbeta primers). Assay: immunoSEQ multiplex PCR; the TCRdb copy retains only in-frame clones and omits some. There are 180,000 or so clones in the sample; 75% occur only once, and roughly 7.6% lies in the top ten. This receptor was identified in a woman aged 40 to 50 in good health and CMV-seropositive. The V gene is TRBV7-2, the J gene TRBJ2-5; TRBD2 aligns across 8 bases. Sequenced: PBMCs. CDR3 amino acids: CASSSPTSAIAEETQYF. The CDR3 coding sequence is TGTGCCAGCAGCTCGCCGACTAGCGCGATAGCAGAAGAGACCCAGTACTTC.